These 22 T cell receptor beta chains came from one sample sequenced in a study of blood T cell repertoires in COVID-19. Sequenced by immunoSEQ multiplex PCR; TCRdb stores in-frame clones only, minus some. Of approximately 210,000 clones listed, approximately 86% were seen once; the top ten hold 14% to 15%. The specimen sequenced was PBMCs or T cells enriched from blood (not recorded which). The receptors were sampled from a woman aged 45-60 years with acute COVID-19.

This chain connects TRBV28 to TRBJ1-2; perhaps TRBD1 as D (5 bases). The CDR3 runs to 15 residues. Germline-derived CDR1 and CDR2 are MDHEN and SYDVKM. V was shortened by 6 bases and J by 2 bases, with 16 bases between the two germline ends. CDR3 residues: CASSRETAPNYGYTF. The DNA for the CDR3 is TGTGCCAGCAGCCGAGAGACAGCCCCCAACTATGGCTACACCTTC.

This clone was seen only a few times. CDR3 sequence reads: CASSKGTSGRALFYNEQFF. The DNA for the CDR3 is TGTGCCAGCAGCAAAGGGACTAGCGGGAGGGCCCTCTTTTACAATGAGCAGTTCTTC. The chain couples TRBV5-4 to TRBJ2-1; 16 bases fit TRBD2. Germline V gene lookup returns CDR1 SGHNT and CDR2 YYREEE (reference sequence). The CDR3 sequence is 19 residues long. V lost 4 bases and J lost 4; bases outside the gene matches: 11.

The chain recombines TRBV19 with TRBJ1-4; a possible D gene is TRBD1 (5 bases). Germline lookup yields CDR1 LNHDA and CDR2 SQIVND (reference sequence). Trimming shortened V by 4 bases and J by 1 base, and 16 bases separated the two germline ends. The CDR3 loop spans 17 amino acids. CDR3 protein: CASSTQGRYGTNEKLFF. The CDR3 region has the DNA TGTGCCAGTAGTACGCAGGGAAGGTACGGAACTAATGAAAAACTGTTTTTT.

The CDR3 region is CASSLSNRGDQPQHF. As DNA, the CDR3 is TGTGCCAGCAGTTTATCAAACAGGGGCGATCAGCCCCAGCATTTT. The chain has TRBV27 and TRBJ1-5; TRBD1 matches 7 bases. CDR1 is MNHEY, CDR2 SMNVEV, per germline (reference sequence). CDR3 length equals 15 residues. V gave up 0 bases and J gave up 5 bases; unmatched junction bases: 4.

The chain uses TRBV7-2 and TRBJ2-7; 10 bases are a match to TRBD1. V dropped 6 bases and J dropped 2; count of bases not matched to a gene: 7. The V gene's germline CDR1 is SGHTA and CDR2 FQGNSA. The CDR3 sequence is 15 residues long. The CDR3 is CASRPGQGKAYEQYF. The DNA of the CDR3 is TGTGCCAGCAGGCCGGGACAGGGGAAAGCCTACGAGCAGTACTTC.

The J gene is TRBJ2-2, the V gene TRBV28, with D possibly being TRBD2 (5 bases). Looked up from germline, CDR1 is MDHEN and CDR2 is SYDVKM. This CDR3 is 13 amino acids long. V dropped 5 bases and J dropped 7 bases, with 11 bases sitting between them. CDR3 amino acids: CASSTRGLGELFF. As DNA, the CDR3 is TGTGCCAGCAGTACGCGAGGGCTCGGGGAGCTGTTTTTT.

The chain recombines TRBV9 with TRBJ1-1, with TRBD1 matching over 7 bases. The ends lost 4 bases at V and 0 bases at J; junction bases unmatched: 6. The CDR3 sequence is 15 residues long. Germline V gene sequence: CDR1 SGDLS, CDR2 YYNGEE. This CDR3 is CASSSSTGMNTEAFF. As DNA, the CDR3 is TGTGCCAGCAGCTCCTCGACAGGGATGAACACTGAAGCTTTCTTT. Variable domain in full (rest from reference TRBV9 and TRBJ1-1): DSGVTQTPKHLITATGQRVTLRCSPRSGDLSVYWYQQSLDQGLQFLIQYYNGEERAKGNILERFSAQQFPDLHSELNLSSLELGDSALYFCASSSSTGMNTEAFFGQGTRLTVV.

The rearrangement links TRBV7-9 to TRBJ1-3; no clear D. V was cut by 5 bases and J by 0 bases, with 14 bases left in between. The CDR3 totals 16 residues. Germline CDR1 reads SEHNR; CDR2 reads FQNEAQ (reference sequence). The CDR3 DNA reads TGTGCCAGCAGCCCTCCCGGACGGGGCTCTGGAAACACCATATATTTT. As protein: CASSPPGRGSGNTIYF.

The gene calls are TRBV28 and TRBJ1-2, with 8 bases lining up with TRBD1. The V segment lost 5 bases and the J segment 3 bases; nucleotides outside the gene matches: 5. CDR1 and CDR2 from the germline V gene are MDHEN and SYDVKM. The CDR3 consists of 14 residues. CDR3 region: CASSPGTGYYGYTF. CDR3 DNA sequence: TGTGCCAGCAGTCCGGGGACAGGTTACTATGGCTACACCTTC.

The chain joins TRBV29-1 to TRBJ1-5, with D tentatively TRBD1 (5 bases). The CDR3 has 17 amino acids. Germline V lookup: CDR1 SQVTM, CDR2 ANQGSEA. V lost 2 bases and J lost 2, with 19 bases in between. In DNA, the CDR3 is TGCAGCGTTGAATTGGACATCGGAGGGGTTGGCAATCAGCCCCAGCATTTT. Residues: CSVELDIGGVGNQPQHF.

The chain's CDR3 is CSVQQGASSNQPQHF. CDR3 bases: TGCAGCGTGCAACAGGGGGCTTCGAGCAATCAGCCCCAGCATTTT. The genes are TRBV29-1 and TRBJ1-5; 9 nucleotides align to TRBD1. V trimming: 6 bases; J trimming: 1 base; junction bases outside the gene matches: 7. Germline V lookup: CDR1 SQVTM, CDR2 ANQGSEA. CDR3 size: 15 residues.

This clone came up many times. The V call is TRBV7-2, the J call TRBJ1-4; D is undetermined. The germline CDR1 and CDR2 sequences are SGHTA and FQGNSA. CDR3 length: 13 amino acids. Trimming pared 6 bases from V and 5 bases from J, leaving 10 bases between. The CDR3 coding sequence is TGTGCCAGCAGAAAAAGAGCAAATGAAAAACTGTTTTTT. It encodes CASRKRANEKLFF.

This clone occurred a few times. The CDR3 loop is CASSELSVLADSPLHF. In DNA, the CDR3 is TGTGCCAGCAGTGAATTAAGCGTCTTGGCTGATTCACCCCTCCACTTT. This sequence joins TRBV6-1 and TRBJ1-6; D is uncertain. Germline V gene data show CDR1 as MNHNS and CDR2 as SASEGT. This CDR3 has 16 residues. V was cut by 2 bases and J by 8 bases, with 16 bases left in between.

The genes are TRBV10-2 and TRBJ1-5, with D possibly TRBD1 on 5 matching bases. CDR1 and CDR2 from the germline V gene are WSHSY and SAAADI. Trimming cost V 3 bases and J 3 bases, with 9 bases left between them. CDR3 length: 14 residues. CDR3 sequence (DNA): TGCGCCAGCAGTGATCGACAGTCCAATCAGCCCCAGCATTTT. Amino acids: CASSDRQSNQPQHF.

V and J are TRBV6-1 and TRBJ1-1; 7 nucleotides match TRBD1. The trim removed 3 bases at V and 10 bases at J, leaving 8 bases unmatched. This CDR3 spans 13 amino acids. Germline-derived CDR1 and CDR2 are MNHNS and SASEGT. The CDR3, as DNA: TGTGCCAGCAGTGACCCCTGGGGACAGAGAGCTTTCTTT. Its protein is CASSDPWGQRAFF.

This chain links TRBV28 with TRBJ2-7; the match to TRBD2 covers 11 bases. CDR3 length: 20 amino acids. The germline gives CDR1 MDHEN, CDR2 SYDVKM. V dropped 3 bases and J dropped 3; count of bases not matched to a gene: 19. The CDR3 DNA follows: TGTGCCAGCAGTTTTGCCGCCTCCACCCTAGCGGGAGGTTCGCGCTACGAGCAGTACTTC. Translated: CASSFAASTLAGGSRYEQYF.

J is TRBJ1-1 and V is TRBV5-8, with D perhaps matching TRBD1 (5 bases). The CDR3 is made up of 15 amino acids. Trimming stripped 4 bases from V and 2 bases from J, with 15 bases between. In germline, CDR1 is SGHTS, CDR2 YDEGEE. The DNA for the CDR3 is TGTGCCAGCAGCCCCAGGGCCAAGCGAAACACTGAAGCTTTCTTT. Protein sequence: CASSPRAKRNTEAFF.

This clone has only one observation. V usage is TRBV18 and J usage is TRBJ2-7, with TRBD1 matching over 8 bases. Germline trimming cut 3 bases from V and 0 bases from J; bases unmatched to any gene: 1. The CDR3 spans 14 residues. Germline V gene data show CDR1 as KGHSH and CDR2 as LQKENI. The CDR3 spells CASSPGQASYEQYF. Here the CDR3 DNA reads TGTGCCAGCTCACCGGGACAGGCCTCCTACGAGCAGTACTTC.

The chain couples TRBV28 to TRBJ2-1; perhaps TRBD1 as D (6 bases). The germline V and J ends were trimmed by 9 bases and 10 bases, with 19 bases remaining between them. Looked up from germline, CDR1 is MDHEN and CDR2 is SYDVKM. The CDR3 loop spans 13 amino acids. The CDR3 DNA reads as TGTGCCAGTTACAGGGCAAATTCAGGCGAGCAGTTCTTC. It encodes CASYRANSGEQFF.

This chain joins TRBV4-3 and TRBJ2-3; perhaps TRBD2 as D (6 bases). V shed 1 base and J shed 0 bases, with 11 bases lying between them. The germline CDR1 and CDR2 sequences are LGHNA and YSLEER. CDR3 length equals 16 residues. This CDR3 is CASSQGSSASTDTQYF. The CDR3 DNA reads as TGCGCCAGCAGCCAAGGGTCTAGCGCGAGCACAGATACGCAGTATTTT.

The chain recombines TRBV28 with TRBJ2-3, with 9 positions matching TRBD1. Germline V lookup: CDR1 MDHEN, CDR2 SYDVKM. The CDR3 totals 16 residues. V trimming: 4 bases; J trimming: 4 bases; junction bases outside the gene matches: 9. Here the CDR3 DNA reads TGTGCCAGCAGTTACCCCTGGGGACAGGGCCCAGATACGCAGTATTTT. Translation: CASSYPWGQGPDTQYF.

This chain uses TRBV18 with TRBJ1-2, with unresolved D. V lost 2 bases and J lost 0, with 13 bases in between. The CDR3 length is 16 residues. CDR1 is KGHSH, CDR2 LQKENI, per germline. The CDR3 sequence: CASSPMQALANYGYTF. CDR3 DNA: TGTGCCAGCTCACCAATGCAGGCTTTAGCTAACTATGGCTACACCTTC.